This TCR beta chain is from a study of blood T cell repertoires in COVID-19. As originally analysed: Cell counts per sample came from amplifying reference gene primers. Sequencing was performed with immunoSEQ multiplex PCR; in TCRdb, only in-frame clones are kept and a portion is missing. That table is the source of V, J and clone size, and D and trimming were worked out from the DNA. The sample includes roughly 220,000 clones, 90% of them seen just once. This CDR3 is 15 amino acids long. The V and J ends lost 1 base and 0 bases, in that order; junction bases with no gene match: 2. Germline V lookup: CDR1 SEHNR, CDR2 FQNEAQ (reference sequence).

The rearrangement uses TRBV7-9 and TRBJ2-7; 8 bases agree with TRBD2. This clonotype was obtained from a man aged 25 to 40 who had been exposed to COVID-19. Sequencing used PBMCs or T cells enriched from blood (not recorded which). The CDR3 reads CASSLESGGSYEQYF. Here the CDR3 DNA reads TGTGCCAGCAGCTTAGAGAGCGGGGGCTCCTACGAGCAGTACTTC. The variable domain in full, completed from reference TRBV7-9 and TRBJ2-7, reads DTGVSQNPRHKITKRGQNVTFRCDPISEHNRLYWYRQTLGQGPEFLTYFQNEAQLEKSRLLSDRFSAERPKGSFSTLEIQRTEQGDSAMYLCASSLESGGSYEQYFGPGTRLTVT.